This is a list of T cell receptor beta chains from one sample in a study of T cell repertoires in cytomegalovirus infection. MiXCR, run by TCRdb on the reads, gives a single entry per CDR3 protein. This table holds 640,000 or so distinct CDR3 sequences, roughly 30% found once. These receptors lack a known antigen. The material was cultured PBMCs, obtained from culture after CMV antigen stimulation. The receptors were gathered from a human donor in good health (CMV status not recorded). Some clones in this sample may be carry-over from other donors' samples. The CDR3 runs from the conserved cysteine through the conserved F or W. A D gene is named only where the DNA matches it firmly. Clone size is not always given. Where it is, it says once, few, many or a class for expanded clones.

TRBD2	TRBJ2-1	-	TRBV12-5	TGTGCTAGTGGTTTGGTACTGAGTAGCGGGGTTTCCTACAATGAGCAGTTCTTC	CASGLVLSSGVSYNEQFF
-	TRBJ2-3	-	TRBV28	TGTGCCAGCATCCCCCCCGGCGGGACGCAGTATTTT	CASIPPGGTQYF
-	TRBJ2-3	few	TRBV4-1	TGCGCCAGCAGCCGATTTCATGCAGATACGCAGTATTTT	CASSRFHADTQYF
TRBD2	TRBJ2-5	-	TRBV6-2/TRBV6-3	TGTGCCAGCACTAGACTAGCGGGAGGGCAAGAGACCCAGTACTTC	CASTRLAGGQETQYF
-	TRBJ1-2	few	TRBV7-9	TGTGCCAGCAGCTTACCGGGCCGCTATGGCTACACCTTC	CASSLPGRYGYTF
TRBD2	TRBJ2-7	-	TRBV7-2	TGTGCCAGCACCCTGACTAGCGGGGCTGTTAACTACGGGCAGTACTTC	CASTLTSGAVNYGQYF
TRBD1	TRBJ1-1	few	TRBV30	TGTGCCTGGAGTGTGGGACAGGGGATTACTGAAGCTTTCTTT	CAWSVGQGITEAFF
-	TRBJ2-1	few	TRBV4-1	TGCGCCAGCAGCCAATTCTCCGGAAGGATAGGGAAAACTTACAATGAGCAGTTCTTC	CASSQFSGRIGKTYNEQFF
-	TRBJ2-2	few	TRBV28	TGTGCCACCCGGCCGCTCCACACCGGGGAGCTGTTTTTT	CATRPLHTGELFF
TRBD2	TRBJ2-3	few	TRBV14	TGTGCCAGCAGCCGATTAGGAAGGACTAGCGGGAGGAAAGATACGCAGTATTTT	CASSRLGRTSGRKDTQYF
-	TRBJ1-2	few	TRBV12-3/TRBV12-4	TGTGCCAGCAGTGGAGGACGGACTTATGGCTACACCTTC	CASSGGRTYGYTF
-	TRBJ1-4	-	TRBV6-1	TGTGCCAGCAGTGAATTAAATCTCCAGGTGGGGAATGAAAAACTGTTTTTT	CASSELNLQVGNEKLFF
-	TRBJ2-2	few	TRBV7-6	TGTGCCAGCAGCTTTAGCGGATCCGGGGAGCTGTTTTTT	CASSFSGSGELFF
TRBD1	TRBJ1-1	-	TRBV19	TGTGCCAGTAGACTTGGGACAGCAGTTAACACTGAAGCTTTCTTT	CASRLGTAVNTEAFF
TRBD2	TRBJ2-3	many	TRBV7-2	TGTGCCAGCAGCCCGGACCCTCCTAGCGGGGGATCAGATACGCAGTATTTT	CASSPDPPSGGSDTQYF
-	TRBJ1-5	-	TRBV20-1	TGCAGTGCTAGCACGGACATTAAAGATCAGCCCCAGCATTTT	CSASTDIKDQPQHF
TRBD1	TRBJ2-2	-	TRBV7-2	TGTGCCAGCAGCGCGGGACAGGGCACGACCGGGGAGCTGTTTTTT	CASSAGQGTTGELFF
-	TRBJ2-5	-	TRBV7-9	TGTGCCAGCAGTAGAGGGACCTCCGGGGAGACCCAGTACTTC	CASSRGTSGETQYF
-	TRBJ2-1	-	TRBV12-3/TRBV12-4	TGTGCCAGCAGTTTCCTGTCCCAGGATGAGCAGTTCTTC	CASSFLSQDEQFF
-	TRBJ2-7	-	TRBV2	TGTGCCAGCAGTAACCAGGGCCCGCGGTACGAGCAGTACTTC	CASSNQGPRYEQYF
TRBD1	TRBJ2-1	many	TRBV7-2	TGTGCCAGCAGCTCCAAGACAGGGACGAACTACAATGAGCAGTTCTTC	CASSSKTGTNYNEQFF
-	TRBJ1-2	-	TRBV3-1	TGTGCCAGCAGCCCTCTTTCCGACCGCGGCTACACCTTC	CASSPLSDRGYTF
-	TRBJ2-1	-	TRBV3-1	TGTGCCAGGGGGCGGGATGAGCAGTTCTTC	CARGRDEQFF
TRBD2	TRBJ2-7	-	TRBV7-2	TGTGCCAGCAGCTCGTACGTCGGGACTAGCGGGAAACTCCGGGAGCAGTACTTC	CASSSYVGTSGKLREQYF
TRBD1	TRBJ2-7	once	TRBV18	TGTGCCAGCTCAGACGGGACAGTCTCCTACGAGCAGTACTTC	CASSDGTVSYEQYF
TRBD1	TRBJ1-5	few	TRBV12-5	TGTGCTAGTGGTTTGTCCTCCGGGACAGGTTATCAGCCCCAGCATTTT	CASGLSSGTGYQPQHF
-	TRBJ2-1	few	TRBV19	TGTGCCAGTAGTATTGGGCAGGGGTACAATGAGCAGTTCTTC	CASSIGQGYNEQFF
-	TRBJ1-5	-	TRBV20-1	TGCAGTGCTAGAGACGGGACGGGATCTAGCAATCAGCCCCAGCATTTT	CSARDGTGSSNQPQHF
-	TRBJ1-4	-	TRBV7-6	TGTGCCAGCAGCCCCCGTACAGGGTCGTATGAAAAACTGTTTTTT	CASSPRTGSYEKLFF
-	TRBJ2-7	-	TRBV12-3/TRBV12-4	TGTGCCAGCAGTTTAACCCGCCGGTTAGCGGACTGGAGGGGAAACGAGCAGTACTTC	CASSLTRRLADWRGNEQYF
-	TRBJ2-1	many	TRBV7-9	TGTGCCAGCAGCTTAGCGTACAGACGCTCCTACAATGAGCAGTTCTTC	CASSLAYRRSYNEQFF
-	TRBJ2-5	-	TRBV11-2	TGTGCCAGCAGCCGGAGGGCCCTTCTACAAGAGACCCAGTACTTC	CASSRRALLQETQYF
TRBD2	TRBJ2-3	many	TRBV7-2	TGTGCCAGCAGCTTAGGAGCTAGCGGGGGGGTGCTTGGTACGCAGTATTTT	CASSLGASGGVLGTQYF
-	TRBJ2-1	few	TRBV7-2	TGTGCCAGCAGCACCAGGGGTCGGGGCTCCAATGAGCAGTTCTTC	CASSTRGRGSNEQFF
-	TRBJ1-1	-	TRBV6-1	TGTGCCAGCAGGAGGGCAGGGGAAGCTTTCTTT	CASRRAGEAFF
TRBD2	TRBJ2-5	-	TRBV28	TGTGCCAGCAGTGTCACTAGCGGAAATCAAGAGACCCAGTACTTC	CASSVTSGNQETQYF
TRBD1	TRBJ1-2	many	TRBV7-2	TGTGCCAGCAGCGCGACAGGGGGAATCGGCTACACCTTC	CASSATGGIGYTF
-	TRBJ2-1	many	TRBV7-2	TGTGCCAGCAGCTACCTTGGACTTTACAATGAGCAGTTCTTC	CASSYLGLYNEQFF
-	TRBJ2-1	-	TRBV5-1	TGCGCCAGCGGATCTCAGGAGGCCTATCAACAGTTCTTC	CASGSQEAYQQFF
TRBD2	TRBJ2-7	few	TRBV6-2/TRBV6-3	TGTGCCAGCAGCCCGCAAGGACTAGCGGGGTCCTACGAGCAGTACTTC	CASSPQGLAGSYEQYF
TRBD2	TRBJ2-7	many	TRBV7-2	TGTGCCAGCAGCTTTGTCGGCGGGAGCGTACAGGTGCAGTACTTC	CASSFVGGSVQVQYF
-	TRBJ2-3	-	TRBV11-2	TGTGCCAGCAGCTTATCGGGCGGCTCTTTCACAGATACGCAGTATTTT	CASSLSGGSFTDTQYF
-	TRBJ2-6	-	TRBV4-3	TGCGCCAGCAGCCAAGAATCGGGGCCTGGGGCCAACGTCCTGACTTTC	CASSQESGPGANVLTF
TRBD2	TRBJ2-5	many	TRBV7-2	TGTGCCAGCCGCCTAGCGGGAGGGGGGGCGGAGACCCAGTACTTC	CASRLAGGGAETQYF
-	TRBJ2-7	-	TRBV4-1	TGCGCCAGCAGCCAAGCGTATTCCGGAGCCGACTACGAGCAGTACTTC	CASSQAYSGADYEQYF
TRBD2	TRBJ2-5	-	TRBV5-1	TGCGCCAGCAGCTTCCTAGCGGGGGGGCCCGGAGTAGGCGAGACCCAGTACTTC	CASSFLAGGPGVGETQYF
TRBD1	TRBJ2-3	few	TRBV7-6	TGTGCCAGCAGCTTCTGGACAGGTACCACAGATACGCAGTATTTT	CASSFWTGTTDTQYF
-	TRBJ2-1	few	TRBV4-3	TGCGCCAGCAGCCAAGAGTCTAGCTGGGACAATGAGCAGTTCTTC	CASSQESSWDNEQFF
-	TRBJ2-3	few	TRBV12-3/TRBV12-4	TGTGCCAGCAAACCTGTCCGTAACTGGGGGCGGGATACGCAGTATTTT	CASKPVRNWGRDTQYF
-	TRBJ2-1	-	TRBV7-6	TGTGCCAGCAGCTTCACTGGCTACGCCTACAATGAGCAGTTCTTC	CASSFTGYAYNEQFF